The T cell receptor beta chain under discussion was sequenced for a study of blood T cell repertoires in COVID-19. The table lists this clone with a count of one. V lost 1 base and J lost 5; bases outside the gene matches: 10. Germline V CDR1 and CDR2: KGHSH, LQKENI. CDR3 length: 16 amino acids. Some clones are missing from TCRdb's copy, which holds only in-frame ones; the method was immunoSEQ multiplex PCR. Among over 150,000 clones listed, roughly 84% were seen once. The sequence derives from a woman aged 50 to 65 who had recovered from COVID-19. The rearrangement joins TRBV18 to TRBJ1-1; 7 bases line up with TRBD1. Sequencing input: PBMCs or T cells enriched from blood (not recorded which). For the CDR3, the DNA is TGTGCCAGCTCACCACGGCAGGGGGACCGGTGGACTGAAGCTTTCTTT. It codes for CASSPRQGDRWTEAFF.